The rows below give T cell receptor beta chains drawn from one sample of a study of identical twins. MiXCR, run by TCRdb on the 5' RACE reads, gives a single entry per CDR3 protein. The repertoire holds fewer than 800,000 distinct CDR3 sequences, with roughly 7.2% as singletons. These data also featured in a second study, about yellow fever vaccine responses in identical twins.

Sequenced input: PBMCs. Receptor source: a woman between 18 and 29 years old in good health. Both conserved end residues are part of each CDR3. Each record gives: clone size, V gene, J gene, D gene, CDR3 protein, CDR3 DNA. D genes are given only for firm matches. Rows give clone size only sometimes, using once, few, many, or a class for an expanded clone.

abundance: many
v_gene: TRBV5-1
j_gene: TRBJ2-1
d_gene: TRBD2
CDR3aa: CASSRGLDWNEQFF
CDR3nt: TGCGCCAGCAGCAGGGGACTAGATTGGAATGAGCAGTTCTTC

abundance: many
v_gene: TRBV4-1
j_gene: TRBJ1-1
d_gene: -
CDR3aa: CASSQDQDRLITEAFF
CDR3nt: TGCGCCAGCAGCCAAGACCAGGACAGACTAATCACTGAAGCTTTCTTT

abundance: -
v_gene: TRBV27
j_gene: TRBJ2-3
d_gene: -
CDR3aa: CASSLGALTDTQYF
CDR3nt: TGTGCCAGCAGTTTAGGGGCCCTCACAGATACGCAGTATTTT

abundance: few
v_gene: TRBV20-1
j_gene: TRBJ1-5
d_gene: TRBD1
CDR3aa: CSATDRYQPQHF
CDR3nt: TGCAGTGCCACGGACAGGTATCAGCCCCAGCATTTT

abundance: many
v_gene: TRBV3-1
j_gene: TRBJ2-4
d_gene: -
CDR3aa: CASSHGGNIQYF
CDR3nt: TGTGCCAGCAGCCATGGGGGAAACATTCAGTACTTC

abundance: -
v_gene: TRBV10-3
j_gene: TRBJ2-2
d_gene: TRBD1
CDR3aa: CASRDRKNTGELFF
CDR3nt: TGTGCCAGCCGGGACAGAAAAAACACCGGGGAGCTGTTTTTT

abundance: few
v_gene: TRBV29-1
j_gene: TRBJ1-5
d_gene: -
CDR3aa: CSVALDNNQPQHF
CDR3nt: TGCAGCGTTGCCCTGGACAACAATCAGCCCCAGCATTTT

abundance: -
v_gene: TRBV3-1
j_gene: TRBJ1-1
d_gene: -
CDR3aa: CASSQTPPSGEAFF
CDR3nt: TGTGCCAGCAGCCAAACCCCCCCTTCTGGTGAAGCTTTCTTT

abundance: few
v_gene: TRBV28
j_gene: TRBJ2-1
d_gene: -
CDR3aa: CASSFFGYNEQFF
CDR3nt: TGTGCCAGCAGTTTTTTCGGCTACAATGAGCAGTTCTTC

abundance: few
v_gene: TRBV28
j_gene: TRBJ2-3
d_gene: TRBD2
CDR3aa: CASAAGGSADTQYF
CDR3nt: TGTGCCAGTGCTGCGGGGGGGAGCGCAGATACGCAGTATTTT

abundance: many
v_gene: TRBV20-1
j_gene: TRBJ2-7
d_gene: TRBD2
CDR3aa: CSASALAGVSYEQYF
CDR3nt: TGCAGTGCTAGCGCTCTAGCGGGAGTATCCTACGAGCAGTACTTC

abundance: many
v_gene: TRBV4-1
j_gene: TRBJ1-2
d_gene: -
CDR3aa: CASSQEPGAAGGYGYTF
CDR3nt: TGCGCCAGCAGCCAAGAGCCCGGGGCGGCCGGCGGATATGGCTACACCTTC

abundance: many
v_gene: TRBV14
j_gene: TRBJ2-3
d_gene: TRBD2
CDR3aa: CASSHRGTSGGIDTQYF
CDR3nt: TGTGCCAGCAGCCACCGGGGGACTAGCGGGGGTATAGATACGCAGTATTTT

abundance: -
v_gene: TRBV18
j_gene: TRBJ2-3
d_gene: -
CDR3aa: CASSPGLGPDTQYF
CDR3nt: TGTGCCAGCTCACCGGGACTTGGTCCAGATACGCAGTATTTT

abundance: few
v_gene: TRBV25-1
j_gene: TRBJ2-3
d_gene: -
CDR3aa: CASSVGGSSDTQYF
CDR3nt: TGTGCCAGCAGTGTAGGCGGCAGCTCAGATACGCAGTATTTT